Below are 10 T cell receptor beta chains sequenced from a single sample in a study of blood T cell repertoires in COVID-19. This table comes from immunoSEQ multiplex PCR, and its TCRdb copy is limited to in-frame clones, with some not included. The sample has 20,000 to 30,000 clones; about nine tenths are singletons. Sequenced input: peripheral blood. The receptors shown here come from a man in his forties or fifties with active COVID-19.

CDR3 nucleotides: TGTGCCAGCAGCCCTAGGGAGTCCGGGGTATACAATGAGCAGTTCTTC. This sequence encodes CASSPRESGVYNEQFF. This chain links TRBV5-4 with TRBJ2-1; weak D call: TRBD2 (5 bases). The CDR3 spans 16 residues. The V and J ends lost 4 bases and 4 bases respectively, with 18 bases between them. Per the germline V gene, CDR1 is SGHNT and CDR2 is YYREEE (reference sequence).

V and J are TRBV6-6 and TRBJ1-2; D gene ambiguous. V was shortened by 7 bases and J by 8 bases, with 14 bases between the two germline ends. The CDR3 contains 12 residues. From germline, CDR1 is MNHNY and CDR2 SVGAGI (reference sequence). The CDR3 DNA is TGTGCCAGCACCCCGGGTGTTGGCGGCTACACCTTC. It encodes CASTPGVGGYTF.

The chain employs TRBV18 and TRBJ2-7, with D unresolved. Germline V gene lookup returns CDR1 KGHSH and CDR2 LQKENI. Trimming cost V 0 bases and J 1 base, with 4 bases left between them. CDR3 size: 13 residues. CDR3 coding DNA: TGTGCCAGCTCACCACCCAGATCCTACGAGCAGTACTTC. Amino acid sequence: CASSPPRSYEQYF.

This clone has just a few counts. The genes are TRBV28 and TRBJ1-5; 7 bases agree with TRBD1. Trimming cost V 7 bases and J 7 bases; bases outside gene matches: 19. CDR1 is MDHEN and CDR2 is SYDVKM in the germline V gene. The CDR3 totals 17 residues. The CDR3 sequence: CASNTRALAGGHQPQHF. CDR3 DNA sequence: TGTGCCAGCAACACTCGTGCATTGGCAGGGGGTCACCAGCCCCAGCATTTT.

About this clone itself: One end of the junction is discordant with germline, which a read error may explain. The CDR3 nucleotides read TGTGCTAGCAGCTTAGGCAGGGGTTCCTACAATGAGCAGTTCTTC. Protein product: CASSLGRGSYNEQFF. This sequence joins TRBV7-7 and TRBJ2-1; D might be TRBD1 (6 bases). Germline V gene lookup returns CDR1 SSHAT and CDR2 FNYEAQ (reference sequence). The CDR3 length is 15 residues. The full variable domain, its missing parts supplied by reference TRBV7-7 and TRBJ2-1, is GAGVSQSPRYKVTKRGQDVTLRCDPISSHATLYWYQQALGQGPEFLTYFNYEAQPDKSGLPSDRFSAERPEGSISTLTIQRTEQRDSAMYRCASSLGRGSYNEQFFGPGTRLTVL.

The genes are TRBV7-2 and TRBJ2-6; a weak D match, TRBD1 (5 bases). Deletions cut 3 bases from V and 2 bases from J, with 8 bases between. The CDR3 is 15 residues long. The germline V gene has CDR1 SGHTA and CDR2 FQGNSA. CDR3 sequence reads: CASSFQGAGANVLTF. The CDR3 nucleotides are TGTGCCAGCAGCTTCCAGGGTGCTGGGGCCAACGTCCTGACTTTC.

The chain has TRBV11-2 and TRBJ1-5; D might be TRBD1 (6 bases). Germline loops: CDR1 SGHAT, CDR2 FQNNGV. V lost 6 bases, J lost 6 bases, and 21 bases lay in between. The CDR3 has 16 amino acids. Here the CDR3 reads CASSPGGRSSSQPQHF. The CDR3 region has the DNA TGTGCCAGCAGTCCCGGGGGGCGATCGAGTTCTCAGCCCCAGCATTTT.

The J gene is TRBJ1-2, the V gene TRBV30, with 7 bases fitting TRBD1. There are 15 residues in the CDR3. V lost 7 bases to trimming and J lost 2 bases; unmatched junction nucleotides: 13. Germline V gene data show CDR1 as GTSNPN and CDR2 as SVGIG (reference sequence). The CDR3 nucleotides are TGTGCCTTTACCGCGACAGGGAGGACAAACTATGGCTACACCTTC. Its protein product is CAFTATGRTNYGYTF. Combining the CDR3 with reference TRBV30 and TRBJ1-2 gives the whole variable domain SQTIHQWPATLVQPVGSPLSLECTVEGTSNPNLYWYRQAAGRGLQLLFYSVGIGQISSEVPQNLSASRPQDRQFILSSKKLLLSDSGFYLCAFTATGRTNYGYTFGSGTRLTVV.

The chain carries TRBV28 and TRBJ2-3, with D possibly being TRBD2 (5 bases). The CDR3 is 16 amino acids. Germline CDR1 reads MDHEN; CDR2 reads SYDVKM. Trimming shortened V by 6 bases and J by 1 base, and 17 bases separated the two germline ends. The CDR3, as DNA: TGTGCCAGCAGCCCGATAGCGAGAGGAGGCACAGATACGCAGTATTTT. Protein sequence: CASSPIARGGTDTQYF.

The V and J genes are TRBV19 and TRBJ2-1; 8 nucleotides line up with TRBD2. This CDR3 is built from 16 residues. The germline V gene encodes CDR1 LNHDA and CDR2 SQIVND (reference sequence). The V and J ends lost 3 bases and 2 bases, in that order; junction bases with no gene match: 6. CDR3 DNA sequence: TGTGCCAGTAGTATTCGGAGCGGGAGAACCTACAATGAGCAGTTCTTC. It yields the protein CASSIRSGRTYNEQFF.